One T cell receptor (beta chain) is described in this entry. The method was immunoSEQ multiplex PCR; TCRdb's version includes in-frame clones alone and lacks a portion of them. The data contain about 210,000 clones, just over 85% of them singletons. The data were taken from a study of blood T cell repertoires in COVID-19. Sequenced input: peripheral blood. The clonotype comes from a man younger than 35 with active or convalescent COVID-19.

The CDR3 protein is CASKQGTNEKLFF. The CDR3, as DNA: TGTGCCAGCAAACAGGGAACTAATGAAAAACTGTTTTTT. The rearrangement links TRBV7-2 to TRBJ1-4, with TRBD1 as a possible D gene (6 bases). The CDR3 has 13 amino acids. The germline V gene has CDR1 SGHTA and CDR2 FQGNSA. V dropped 7 bases and J dropped 1 base, with 7 bases sitting between them. The full variable domain, rest sourced from reference TRBV7-2 and TRBJ1-4, is GAGVSQSPSNKVTEKGKDVELRCDPISGHTALYWYRQSLGQGLEFLIYFQGNSAPDKSGLPSDRFSAERTGGSVSTLTIQRTQQEDSAVYLCASKQGTNEKLFFGSGTQLSVL.